This TCR beta chain emerged from a study of blood T cell repertoires in COVID-19. Study-level background: Whether acute or convalescent, the COVID-19 samples came from the United States, Italy and Spain.

A Seattle source enrolled patients during active infection and followed them longitudinally. Original data processing: Using reference gene primer amplification, nucleated cell counts were estimated. Only in-frame clones appear in the TCRdb table, and some are missing; sequencing was by immunoSEQ multiplex PCR. The V and J calls and clone size were taken over from that table, and D and trimming were inferred from the DNA. The sample has approximately 92,000 clones, around 88% seen once; the top ten hold 18%. Trimming shortened V by 3 bases and J by 4 bases, and 18 bases separated the two germline ends. This CDR3 spans 16 amino acids. The V gene's germline CDR1 is GTSNPN and CDR2 SVGIG (reference sequence).

The chain uses TRBV30 and TRBJ2-2; perhaps TRBD2 as D (5 bases). The sample comprised peripheral blood. This receptor was obtained from a woman aged 55 to 70 with COVID-19, enrolled during active disease. CDR3 in DNA: TGTGCCTGGAGATCAATCGGGGTAAAGGTCACCGGGGAGCTGTTTTTT. This encodes CAWRSIGVKVTGELFF.